Below are 10 T cell receptor beta chains sequenced from a single sample in a study of T cell responses to AZD1222 COVID-19 vaccine. The repertoire was sequenced with immunoSEQ multiplex PCR; TCRdb's copy has only in-frame clones and lacks some. The sample has 150,000 to 200,000 clones, around 90% seen once. The sequencing used peripheral blood, collected 28 days after the second AZD1222 dose. The receptors stem from an adult who received the AZD1222 COVID-19 vaccine.

The CDR3, as DNA: TGTGCCAGCTCACCCGAATACCTTACTGAAAAACTGTTTTTT. This encodes CASSPEYLTEKLFF. The rearrangement joins TRBV18 to TRBJ1-4; D call uncertain. The CDR3 runs to 14 residues. Trimming cost V 3 bases and J 7 bases, with 12 bases left between them. In germline, CDR1 is KGHSH, CDR2 LQKENI.

The chain couples TRBV19 to TRBJ1-3; unclear D gene. This CDR3 has 13 amino acids. CDR1 and CDR2 (germline): LNHDA, SQIVND (reference sequence). V gave up 6 bases and J gave up 0 bases, with 6 bases separating them. CDR3 region: CASSPDSGNTIYF. The CDR3, as DNA: TGTGCCAGTAGCCCAGACTCTGGAAACACCATATATTTT.

The gene calls are TRBV2 and TRBJ1-4; D unresolved. V lost 8 bases, J lost 3 bases, and 10 bases lay in between. CDR3 size: 13 residues. In germline, CDR1 is SNHLY, CDR2 FYNNEI. In DNA form, the CDR3 reads TGTGCCAGCCTTCGTAGAGCTAATGAAAAACTGTTTTTT. Amino acids: CASLRRANEKLFF.

This sequence joins TRBV30 and TRBJ1-3; the D is unclear. V was cut by 0 bases and J by 4 bases, with 10 bases left in between. From germline, CDR1 is GTSNPN and CDR2 SVGIG (reference sequence). This CDR3 comprises 14 residues. CDR3 loop: CAWSVSAFGNTIYF. CDR3 nucleotide sequence: TGTGCCTGGAGTGTATCTGCCTTCGGAAACACCATATATTTT.

This chain uses TRBV18 with TRBJ1-2; the match to TRBD1 covers 7 bases. With V trimmed by 6 bases and J by 4 bases, 11 bases remained unmatched. CDR1 KGHSH and CDR2 LQKENI come from the germline V gene. This CDR3 has 15 amino acids. The CDR3, as DNA: TGTGCCAGCTCGTTCGACAGGGATGATACCTATGGCTACACCTTC. This translates into CASSFDRDDTYGYTF. Combining the CDR3 with reference TRBV18 and TRBJ1-2 gives the whole variable domain NAGVMQNPRHLVRRRGQEARLRCSPMKGHSHVYWYRQLPEEGLKFMVYLQKENIIDESGMPKERFSAEFPKEGPSILRIQQVVRGDSAAYFCASSFDRDDTYGYTFGSGTRLTVV.

The chain employs TRBV6-5 and TRBJ1-2, with a possible D match to TRBD1 (6 bases). The ends were cut back, 0 bases at V and 4 bases at J, with 15 bases in the middle. The germline V gene encodes CDR1 MNHEY and CDR2 SVGAGI. The CDR3 spans 16 residues. CDR3 in DNA: TGTGCCAGCAGTTACTCCTTTAGCGGACAGCTCTATGGCTACACCTTC. Protein: CASSYSFSGQLYGYTF.

The chain is built from TRBV9 and TRBJ2-4; no clear D gene. V gave up 4 bases and J gave up 5 bases, with 10 bases separating them. The CDR3 has 13 amino acids. CDR1 SGDLS and CDR2 YYNGEE come from the germline V gene. The CDR3 DNA follows: TGTGCCAGCAGCCCACGACCCGAAAACATTCAGTACTTC. Its protein product is CASSPRPENIQYF.

The chain couples TRBV18 to TRBJ1-4; 7 nucleotides match TRBD1. V shed 4 bases, J shed 2 bases, and the junction held 7 bases outside the gene matches. From germline, CDR1 is KGHSH and CDR2 LQKENI. CDR3 length equals 16 residues. DNA for the CDR3: TGTGCCAGCTCACGAAGAACACAGGGGACTAATGAAAAACTGTTTTTT. Translation gives CASSRRTQGTNEKLFF.

The gene calls are TRBV11-2 and TRBJ2-1; possible D gene TRBD1, 6 bases. CDR3 length: 17 amino acids. The germline V and J ends were trimmed by 3 bases and 8 bases, with 23 bases remaining between them. From germline, CDR1 is SGHAT and CDR2 FQNNGV. CDR3 residues: CASSFPTEGDTGYEQFF. The CDR3 region has the DNA TGTGCCAGCAGCTTCCCCACGGAAGGGGATACAGGGTATGAGCAGTTCTTC.

The V gene is TRBV7-2, the J gene TRBJ2-5; a weak D match, TRBD1 (5 bases). The ends were cut back, 4 bases at V and 7 bases at J, with 19 bases in the middle. The CDR3 covers 15 residues. The germline V gene encodes CDR1 SGHTA and CDR2 FQGNSA. CDR3 in amino acids: CASSSSSAGLGTQYF. The CDR3 bases are TGTGCCAGCAGCTCCTCCTCGGCAGGGCTGGGGACCCAGTACTTC. Full variable domain (rest looked up from reference TRBV7-2 and TRBJ2-5): GAGVSQSPSNKVTEKGKDVELRCDPISGHTALYWYRQSLGQGLEFLIYFQGNSAPDKSGLPSDRFSAERTGGSVSTLTIQRTQQEDSAVYLCASSSSSAGLGTQYFGPGTRLLVL.